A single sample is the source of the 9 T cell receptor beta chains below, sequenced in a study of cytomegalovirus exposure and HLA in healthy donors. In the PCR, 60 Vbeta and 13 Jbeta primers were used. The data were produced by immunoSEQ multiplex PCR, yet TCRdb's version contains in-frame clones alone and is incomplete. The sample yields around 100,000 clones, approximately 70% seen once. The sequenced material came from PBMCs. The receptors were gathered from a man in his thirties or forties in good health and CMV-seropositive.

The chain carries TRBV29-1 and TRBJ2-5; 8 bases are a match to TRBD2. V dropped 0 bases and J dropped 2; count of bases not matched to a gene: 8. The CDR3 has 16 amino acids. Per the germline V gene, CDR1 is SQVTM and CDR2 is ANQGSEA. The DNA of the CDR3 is TGCAGCGTTGAAGATCCAGAGCGGGGGAGACAAGAGACCCAGTACTTC. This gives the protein CSVEDPERGRQETQYF.

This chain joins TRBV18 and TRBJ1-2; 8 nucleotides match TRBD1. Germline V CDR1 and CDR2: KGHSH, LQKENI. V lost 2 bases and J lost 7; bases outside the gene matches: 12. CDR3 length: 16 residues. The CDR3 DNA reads TGTGCCAGCTCACCAACTAGATGGGACAGGTTGGGTGGCTACACCTTC. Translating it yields CASSPTRWDRLGGYTF.

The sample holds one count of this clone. The CDR3 loop reads CASSDRGTYTEAFF. CDR3 coding DNA: TGTGCCAGTTCAGACAGGGGGACTTACACTGAAGCTTTCTTT. The chain links TRBV19 to TRBJ1-1; 9 bases line up with TRBD1. CDR3 length: 14 residues. Trimming at V came to 8 bases and at J to 3 bases, leaving 7 bases not matched to a gene. Germline loops: CDR1 LNHDA, CDR2 SQIVND (reference sequence).

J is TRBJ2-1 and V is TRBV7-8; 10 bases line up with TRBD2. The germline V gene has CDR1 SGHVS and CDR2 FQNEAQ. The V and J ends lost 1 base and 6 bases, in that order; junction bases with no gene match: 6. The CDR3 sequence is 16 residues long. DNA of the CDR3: TGTGCCAGCAGCTTAGTGGGGAGCGGGGGGGCCAATGAGCAGTTCTTC. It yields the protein CASSLVGSGGANEQFF. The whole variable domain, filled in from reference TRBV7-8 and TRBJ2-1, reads GAGVSQSPRYKVAKRGQDVALRCDPISGHVSLFWYQQALGQGPEFLTYFQNEAQLDKSGLPSDRFFAERPEGSVSTLKIQRTQQEDSAVYLCASSLVGSGGANEQFFGPGTRLTVL.

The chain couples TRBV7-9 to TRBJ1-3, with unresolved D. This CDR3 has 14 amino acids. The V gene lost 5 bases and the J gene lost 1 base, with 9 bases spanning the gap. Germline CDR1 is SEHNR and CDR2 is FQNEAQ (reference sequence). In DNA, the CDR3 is TGTGCCAGCAGCCTAAATCGGTCTGGAAACACCATATATTTT. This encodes CASSLNRSGNTIYF.

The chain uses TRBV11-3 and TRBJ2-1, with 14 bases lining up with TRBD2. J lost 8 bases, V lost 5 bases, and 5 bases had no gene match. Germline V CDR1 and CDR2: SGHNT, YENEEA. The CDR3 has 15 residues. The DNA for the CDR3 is TGTGCCAGCAGCCAGGGACTAGCGGGAGTGGATGAGCAGTTCTTC. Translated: CASSQGLAGVDEQFF.

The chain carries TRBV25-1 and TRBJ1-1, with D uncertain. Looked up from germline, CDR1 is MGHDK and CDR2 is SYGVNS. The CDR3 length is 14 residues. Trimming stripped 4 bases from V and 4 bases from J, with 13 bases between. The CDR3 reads CASSGEEPITEAFF. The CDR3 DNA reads TGTGCCAGCAGTGGTGAGGAACCCATCACTGAAGCTTTCTTT.

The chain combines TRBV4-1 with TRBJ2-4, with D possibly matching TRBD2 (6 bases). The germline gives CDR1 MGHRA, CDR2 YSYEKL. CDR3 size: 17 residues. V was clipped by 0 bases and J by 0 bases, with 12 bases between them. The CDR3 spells CASSQDYGGLAKNIQYF. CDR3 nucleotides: TGCGCCAGCAGCCAAGATTACGGGGGACTAGCCAAAAACATTCAGTACTTC.

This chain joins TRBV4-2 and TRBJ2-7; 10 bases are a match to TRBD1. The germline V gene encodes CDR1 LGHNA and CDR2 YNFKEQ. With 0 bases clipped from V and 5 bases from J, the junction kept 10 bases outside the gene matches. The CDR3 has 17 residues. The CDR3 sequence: CASSQEVQTGGRNEQYF. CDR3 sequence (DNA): TGTGCCAGCAGCCAAGAAGTCCAGACAGGGGGCAGGAACGAGCAGTACTTC.